These 26 T cell receptor beta chains originate from one sample sequenced in a study of OX40 agonist ivuxolimab in advanced cancers. Method: immunoSEQ multiplex PCR; TCRdb's copy keeps in-frame clones and lacks some. The sample includes about 45,000 clones, around nine tenths of them seen just once. The specimen comprised CD4+ or CD8+ T cells sorted from blood, sampled in a trial of the OX40 agonist ivuxolimab. The receptor set was obtained from an adult with an advanced solid tumor such as melanoma, head and neck, liver or kidney cancer.

The chain links TRBV7-6 to TRBJ1-1; D remains unclear. The CDR3 spans 14 residues. Germline V gene data show CDR1 as SGHVS and CDR2 as FNYEAQ. V was clipped by 7 bases and J by 4 bases, with 16 bases between them. The CDR3 reads CASTLVEDPTEAFF. The CDR3 DNA reads as TGTGCCAGCACCCTGGTGGAGGATCCCACTGAAGCTTTCTTT. Drawing the rest from reference TRBV7-6 and TRBJ1-1, the complete variable domain is GAGVSQSPRYKVTKRGQDVALRCDPISGHVSLYWYRQALGQGPEFLTYFNYEAQQDKSGLPNDRFSAERPEGSISTLTIQRTEQRDSAMYRCASTLVEDPTEAFFGQGTRLTVV.

The CDR3: CSVRQTRGEQYF. The DNA for the CDR3 is TGCAGCGTTAGGCAAACGCGGGGCGAGCAGTACTTC. The chain links TRBV29-1 to TRBJ2-7, with D perhaps matching TRBD2 (6 bases). The CDR3 has 12 residues. In germline, CDR1 is SQVTM, CDR2 ANQGSEA. Trimming removed 5 bases from V and 6 bases from J, with 14 bases in between.

This chain joins TRBV6-6 and TRBJ2-5, with D possibly being TRBD1 (5 bases). V shed 4 bases and J shed 3 bases, with 12 bases lying between them. The CDR3 runs to 14 residues. Germline CDR1 MNHNY, CDR2 SVGAGI (reference sequence). CDR3 sequence: CASSFYRIEETQYF. The CDR3 DNA sequence: TGTGCCAGCAGTTTCTACAGGATCGAAGAGACCCAGTACTTC.

Comment on this clone: Here the CDR3 omits its conserved ending phenylalanine or tryptophan, so a read error is the likely source. The J gene is TRBJ1-6, the V gene TRBV7-9, with 7 bases matching TRBD1. The CDR3 runs to 16 residues. Germline CDR1 reads SEHNR; CDR2 reads FQNEAQ (reference sequence). V gave up 4 bases and J gave up 8 bases; unmatched junction bases: 11. In DNA, the CDR3 is TGTGCCAGCAGCTCCTCTCTCCGGGACAGAGATTCACCCCTCCACCTT. Protein product: CASSSSLRDRDSPLHL.

The rearrangement joins TRBV5-6 to TRBJ2-7; 7 positions agree with TRBD1. Germline CDR1 SGHDT, CDR2 YYEEEE. The V and J ends lost 4 bases and 2 bases, in that order; junction bases with no gene match: 6. The CDR3 consists of 14 residues. The CDR3 DNA sequence: TGTGCCAGCAGCGCAGGGGGTAGACCCTACGAGCAGTACTTC. Residues: CASSAGGRPYEQYF.

The chain uses TRBV4-3 and TRBJ2-7; a weak D match, TRBD2 (6 bases). V was trimmed by 0 bases and J by 2 bases, leaving 11 bases between them. CDR1 and CDR2 from the germline V gene are LGHNA and YSLEER. This CDR3 region has 15 residues. CDR3 sequence reads: CASSQDKGLPYEQYF. Here the CDR3 DNA reads TGCGCCAGCAGCCAAGATAAGGGACTTCCCTACGAGCAGTACTTC.

The chain joins TRBV4-3 to TRBJ2-6, with D unclear. Germline values: CDR1 LGHNA, CDR2 YSLEER. The CDR3 has 16 amino acids. The V end was cut by 0 bases, the J end by 4 bases, with 10 bases between. The CDR3 nucleotides are TGCGCCAGCAGCCAAGATCGAGGCTCCGGGGCCAACGTCCTGACTTTC. It specifies CASSQDRGSGANVLTF.

Points on this clone: The junction departs from the called germline gene at one end, perhaps through a read error. The CDR3 DNA reads TGTGCTAGCAGCTTGGGACAGCACAATGAGCAGTTCTTC. It specifies CASSLGQHNEQFF. The chain employs TRBV7-7 and TRBJ2-1; 7 bases are shared with TRBD1. CDR3 size: 13 residues. The germline V gene has CDR1 SSHAT and CDR2 FNYEAQ (reference sequence).

V usage is TRBV7-9 and J usage is TRBJ1-4, with 7 bases lining up with TRBD1. This CDR3 spans 16 amino acids. Germline CDR1 reads SEHNR; CDR2 reads FQNEAQ (reference sequence). The V segment lost 3 bases and the J segment 2 bases; nucleotides outside the gene matches: 6. The CDR3 coding sequence is TGTGCCAGCAGCTTGCTGACAGGGAGCACTAATGAAAAACTGTTTTTT. Encoded protein: CASSLLTGSTNEKLFF.

This clone turned up a few times. The chain joins TRBV7-8 to TRBJ2-3; the D call may be TRBD1 or TRBD2 (5 bases each). V lost 5 bases, J lost 2 bases, and 17 bases lay in between. The CDR3 has 16 residues. The germline V gene encodes CDR1 SGHVS and CDR2 FQNEAQ. CDR3 bases: TGTGCCAGCAGCCCTAACCGGGGCTGGGACACAGATACGCAGTATTTT. Translation gives CASSPNRGWDTDTQYF.

V gene TRBV18 combines with J gene TRBJ1-2; D possibly corresponds to TRBD1 (5 bases). V lost 3 bases, J lost 8 bases, and 13 bases lay in between. Looked up from germline, CDR1 is KGHSH and CDR2 is LQKENI. The CDR3 length is 13 residues. CDR3 protein: CASSPGVNLGYTF. The CDR3 bases are TGTGCCAGCTCACCGGGGGTAAATCTCGGCTACACCTTC.

This chain links TRBV21-1 with TRBJ1-1; TRBD1 is the table's D call, not checked against the DNA. TRBV21-1 is marked as a pseudogene. CDR3 length equals 13 residues. In DNA form, the CDR3 reads TGTGCCAGCAGCTCAGGGGCCCACACTGAAGCTTTCTTT. Translated: CASSSGAHTEAFF.

The chain uses TRBV7-9 and TRBJ1-1, with no clear D. Germline assignment: CDR1 SEHNR and CDR2 FQNEAQ (reference sequence). The CDR3 has 14 residues. V lost 1 base and J 7 bases, leaving 13 bases between the germline ends. The CDR3: CASSLGSRPHEAFF. The CDR3 DNA follows: TGTGCCAGCAGCTTAGGGTCGCGTCCCCATGAAGCTTTCTTT.

This chain uses TRBV6-1 with TRBJ1-2; 11 bases fit TRBD1. The CDR3 consists of 13 residues. Germline values: CDR1 MNHNS, CDR2 SASEGT. The ends lost 7 bases at V and 8 bases at J; junction bases unmatched: 6. CDR3 bases: TGTGCCAGCAACGGACAGGGGGCGGAGGGCTACACCTTC. Translation gives CASNGQGAEGYTF.

J is TRBJ1-4 and V is TRBV14; 8 bases align to TRBD1. Germline V gene sequence: CDR1 SGHDN, CDR2 FVKESK. With V trimmed by 4 bases and J by 4 bases, 5 bases remained unmatched. The CDR3 spans 15 residues. The CDR3 nucleotides are TGTGCCAGCAGCCCCCGGACAGGGATTAATGAAAAACTGTTTTTT. Translated: CASSPRTGINEKLFF.

The CDR3: CASSRSGIQSYEQYF. CDR3 bases: TGTGCCAGCAGCCGTTCAGGGATCCAATCCTACGAGCAGTACTTC. The chain employs TRBV7-6 and TRBJ2-7; D possibly corresponds to TRBD1 (5 bases). Germline CDR1 is SGHVS and CDR2 is FNYEAQ. This CDR3 has 15 amino acids. Trimming cost V 5 bases and J 1 base, with 15 bases left between them.

The chain joins TRBV6-5 to TRBJ1-1; D gene uncertain. The V and J ends lost 6 bases and 3 bases respectively, with 17 bases between them. The CDR3 covers 15 residues. Germline values: CDR1 MNHEY, CDR2 SVGAGI. The CDR3 spells CASRARATRDTEAFF. CDR3 nucleotides: TGTGCCAGCAGGGCCCGGGCTACTCGGGACACTGAAGCTTTCTTT.

The gene calls are TRBV6-4 and TRBJ2-1; TRBD1 might be the D (6 bases). From germline, CDR1 is MRHNA and CDR2 SNTAGT. V was cut by 2 bases and J by 7 bases, with 9 bases left in between. The CDR3 length is 13 residues. CDR3 DNA: TGTGCCAGCAGTGACCCGAGGGGGAATGAGCAGTTCTTC. Translation gives CASSDPRGNEQFF.

The chain employs TRBV7-3 and TRBJ2-6; the D is unclear. Germline CDR1 and CDR2: SGHTA and FQGTGA. CDR3 size: 15 residues. Trimming cost V 8 bases and J 0 bases, with 11 bases left between them. The CDR3 region is CASAALFSGANVLTF. The CDR3 DNA follows: TGTGCCAGCGCAGCACTATTCTCTGGGGCCAACGTCCTGACTTTC.

This clone appeared once. Compared with germline, one end of the junction differs, possibly owing to a read error. This sequence joins TRBV6-5 and TRBJ2-1; perhaps D is TRBD1 or TRBD2 (5 bases each). This CDR3 has 15 residues. Germline V gene data show CDR1 as MNHEY and CDR2 as SVGAGI. The CDR3 loop is CASNYGVGGSGEQFF. The DNA for the CDR3 is TGTGCCAGCAATTACGGGGTTGGGGGATCGGGGGAGCAGTTCTTC.

This chain links TRBV6-5 with TRBJ1-1; unclear D gene. CDR1 and CDR2 (germline): MNHEY, SVGAGI. This CDR3 is 12 amino acids long. Between the trimmed V and J ends, which lost 0 bases and 1 base, there was a span of 0 bases. In DNA form, the CDR3 reads TGTGCCAGCAGTTACTCGAACACTGAAGCTTTCTTT. Protein: CASSYSNTEAFF.

This chain uses TRBV19 with TRBJ1-2; 8 bases are a match to TRBD1. The CDR3 covers 13 residues. V was pared by 7 bases and J by 8 bases, with 9 bases of the junction left unmatched. Germline V lookup: CDR1 LNHDA, CDR2 SQIVND (reference sequence). In DNA, the CDR3 is TGTGCCAGTACCCCTCAGGGGGCGAAGGGCTACACCTTC. Its translation is CASTPQGAKGYTF.

This sequence joins TRBV6-5 and TRBJ1-1; 7 nucleotides line up with TRBD1. Germline loops: CDR1 MNHEY, CDR2 SVGAGI. After removal of 0 bases from V and 8 bases from J, the junction contained 3 bases not matched to a gene. The CDR3 consists of 13 residues. The CDR3 protein is CASSYSGQLEAFF. DNA of the CDR3: TGTGCCAGCAGTTACTCGGGACAGCTCGAAGCTTTCTTT.

J is TRBJ2-7 and V is TRBV11-2; 8 bases agree with TRBD1. CDR3 size: 15 residues. After removal of 1 base from V and 2 bases from J, the junction contained 4 bases not matched to a gene. Germline lookup yields CDR1 SGHAT and CDR2 FQNNGV. In nucleotides, the CDR3 is TGTGCCAGCAGCTTAGTAGGACAGGGCCCCTACGAGCAGTACTTC. It encodes CASSLVGQGPYEQYF.

This rearrangement joins TRBV13 to TRBJ1-1, with D uncertain. In germline, CDR1 is PRHDT, CDR2 FYEKMQ (reference sequence). The CDR3 sequence is 12 residues long. The V end was cut by 3 bases, the J end by 3 bases, with 5 bases between. The CDR3 DNA reads as TGTGCCAGCAGCTTCCAAGACACTGAAGCTTTCTTT. Translated, it gives CASSFQDTEAFF. Together with reference TRBV13 and TRBJ1-1, the CDR3 gives the full variable domain: AAGVIQSPRHLIKEKRETATLKCYPIPRHDTVYWYQQGPGQDPQFLISFYEKMQSDKGSIPDRFSAQQFSDYHSELNMSSLELGDSALYFCASSFQDTEAFFGQGTRLTVV.

The rearrangement joins TRBV15 to TRBJ1-2, with 8 bases aligning to TRBD1. Per the germline V gene, CDR1 is LNHNV and CDR2 is YYDKDF (reference sequence). Losses at the gene ends were 8 bases for V and 5 bases for J; bases not matched to a gene: 10. This CDR3 has 14 residues. The CDR3, as DNA: TGTGCCACCGCCCAGGACAGGGCGTTTTATGGCTACACCTTC. Its translation: CATAQDRAFYGYTF.